These 7 T cell receptor beta chains originate from one sample sequenced in a study of T cells after yellow fever vaccination. MiXCR, applied by TCRdb to the 5' RACE reads, yields one record per CDR3 protein. Of 400,000 to 650,000 distinct CDR3 sequences in the sample, about a fifth were seen once. Sequenced here: PBMCs, sampled 21 days after the first yellow fever vaccination. These receptors came from a man younger than 30 who received the YFV17D yellow fever vaccine.

This chain connects TRBV6-2 or TRBV6-3 to TRBJ1-5; 9 nucleotides line up with TRBD1. The V gene's germline CDR1 is MNHEY and CDR2 SVGEGT. V lost 6 bases, J lost 4 bases, and 10 bases stayed unmatched. The CDR3 runs to 16 residues. CDR3 loop: CASSKLGQGQNQPQHF. The CDR3 nucleotides read TGTGCCAGCAGCAAGCTAGGACAGGGGCAAAATCAGCCCCAGCATTTT.

The CDR3 DNA reads TGCAGTGCTGGACTTGCAGGGGCCTACAATGAGCAGTTCTTC. It translates to CSAGLAGAYNEQFF. The chain employs TRBV20-1 and TRBJ2-1; weak D call: TRBD1 (6 bases). Germline V lookup: CDR1 DFQATT, CDR2 SNEGSKA (reference sequence). This CDR3 region has 14 residues. V was shortened by 5 bases and J by 2 bases, with 13 bases between the two germline ends.

The rearrangement uses TRBV12-3 or TRBV12-4 and TRBJ2-5, with D tentatively TRBD2 (7 bases). V was clipped by 6 bases and J by 4 bases, with 12 bases between them. The CDR3 runs 13 residues. The CDR3 DNA reads TGTGCCAGCAGAAGCGGGACATCAGAGACCCAGTACTTC. It yields the protein CASRSGTSETQYF.

This clonotype was observed a few times. The genes are TRBV11-2 and TRBJ2-1; 9 nucleotides align to TRBD2. Germline CDR1 and CDR2: SGHAT and FQNNGV. V lost 5 bases, J lost 5 bases, and 10 bases stayed unmatched. CDR3 length: 16 residues. In DNA, the CDR3 is TGTGCCAGCAGCCCCCCGGGACTAGCAAGAAACAATGAGCAGTTCTTC. The encoded protein is CASSPPGLARNNEQFF.

CDR3 amino acids: CASSLDQVLSRGTQYF. As DNA, the CDR3 is TGTGCCAGCAGCTTAGATCAGGTTCTTTCCAGGGGGACCCAGTACTTC. The chain links TRBV7-8 to TRBJ2-5, with D perhaps matching TRBD1 (6 bases). This CDR3 has 16 residues. V was clipped by 1 base and J by 7 bases, with 19 bases between them. Germline-derived CDR1 and CDR2 are SGHVS and FQNEAQ.

Here the CDR3 reads CASRDSSYGYTF. DNA of the CDR3: TGTGCCAGCAGAGACAGTTCTTATGGCTACACCTTC. The chain combines TRBV6-5 with TRBJ1-2; D is perhaps TRBD1 (5 bases). This CDR3 spans 12 amino acids. The V and J ends lost 6 bases and 5 bases respectively, with 10 bases between them. The V gene's germline CDR1 is MNHEY and CDR2 SVGAGI.

This clonotype was seen at least ten times. The genes are TRBV10-3 and TRBJ1-2, with D perhaps matching TRBD1 (5 bases). This CDR3 has 9 residues. The ends were cut back, 9 bases at V and 8 bases at J, with 7 bases in the middle. Looked up from germline, CDR1 is ENHRY and CDR2 is SYGVKD. The CDR3 nucleotides read TGTGCCATAGGGGACGGCTACACCTTC. This codes for CAIGDGYTF.